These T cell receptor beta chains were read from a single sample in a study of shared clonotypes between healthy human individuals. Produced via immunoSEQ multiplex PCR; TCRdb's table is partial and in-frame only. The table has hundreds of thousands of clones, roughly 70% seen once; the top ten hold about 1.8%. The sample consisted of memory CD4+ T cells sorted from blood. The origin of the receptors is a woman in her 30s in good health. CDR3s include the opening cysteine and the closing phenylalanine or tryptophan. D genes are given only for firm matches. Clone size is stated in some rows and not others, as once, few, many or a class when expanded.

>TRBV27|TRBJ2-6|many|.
TGTGCCAGCAGTTTATGGGGCTCTGGGGCCAACGTCCTGACTTTC
CASSLWGSGANVLTF
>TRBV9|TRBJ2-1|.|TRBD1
TGTGCCAGCAGCAAAAACAGGGGATACAATGAGCAGTTCTTC
CASSKNRGYNEQFF
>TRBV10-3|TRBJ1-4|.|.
TGTGCCATCAGTGACGGAAGGGATGTTGAAAAACTGTTTTTT
CAISDGRDVEKLFF
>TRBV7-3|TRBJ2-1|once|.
TGTGCCAGCAGCTTAATGGGGCAGACGTTAGGCAATGAGCAGTTCTTC
CASSLMGQTLGNEQFF
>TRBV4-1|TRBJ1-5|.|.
TGCGCCAGCAGCCAAGATGGTGGTAATCAGCCCCAGCATTTT
CASSQDGGNQPQHF
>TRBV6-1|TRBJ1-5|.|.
TGTGCCACCTTACCGTGGGGGCGCGGTCAGCCCCAGCATTTT
CATLPWGRGQPQHF
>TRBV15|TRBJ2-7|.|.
TGTGCCACCAGCAGAGGGGGGGTCAGGGCCTACGAGCAGTACTTC
CATSRGGVRAYEQYF
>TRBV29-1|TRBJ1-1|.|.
TGCAGCGCCGACCTCCTGGGGGCGCGGGACACTGAAGCTTTCTTT
CSADLLGARDTEAFF
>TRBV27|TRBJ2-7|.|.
TGTGCCAGCAGGACCCTGGGCTACGAGCAGTACTTC
CASRTLGYEQYF
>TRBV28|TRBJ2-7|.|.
TGTGCCAGCAGTTTAGCGCGGGGCTACGAGCAGTACTTC
CASSLARGYEQYF
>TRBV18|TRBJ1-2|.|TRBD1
TGTGCCAGCTCAATGGGACAGGGTTCCTATGGCTACACCTTC
CASSMGQGSYGYTF
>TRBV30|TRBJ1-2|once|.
TGTGCCTGGAGCACGACAGTGGGTGGCTACACCTTC
CAWSTTVGGYTF
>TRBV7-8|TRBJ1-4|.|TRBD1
TGTGCCAGCAGCAATGAAGGCAGGGGGCGGAGGGAAAAACTGTTTTTT
CASSNEGRGRREKLFF
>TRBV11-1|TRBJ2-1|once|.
TGTGCCAGCAGCCACTCTACAGGGATTTACAATGAGCAGTTCTTC
CASSHSTGIYNEQFF
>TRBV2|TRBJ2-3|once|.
TGTGCCAGCAGTGGAAAATCTAGCACAGATACGCAGTATTTT
CASSGKSSTDTQYF
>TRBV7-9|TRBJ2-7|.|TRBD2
TGTGCCAGCAGCACCCAGGGGACTAGCGGCGAGCAGTACTTC
CASSTQGTSGEQYF
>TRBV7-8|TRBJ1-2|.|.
TGTGCCAGCAGCTTAGACTCCAGCGGCGGCTACACCTTC
CASSLDSSGGYTF
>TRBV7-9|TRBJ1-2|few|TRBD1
TGTGCCAGCAGCTCCACCACAGGGGGCATCTATGGCTACACCTTC
CASSSTTGGIYGYTF
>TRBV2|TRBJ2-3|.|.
TGTGCCAGCAGTGAGGAGGCTAGGTCAGATACGCAGTATTTT
CASSEEARSDTQYF
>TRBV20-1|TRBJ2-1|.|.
TGCAGTGCTAGAGGCTACAATGAGCAGTTCTTC
CSARGYNEQFF
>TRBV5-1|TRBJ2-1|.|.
TGCGCCAGCAGCTTGTCGTCGAGCTCCTACAATGAGCAGTTCTTC
CASSLSSSSYNEQFF
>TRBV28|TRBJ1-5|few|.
TGTGCCAGCAGCTTCCCGGGTCATAGGAGCAATCAGCCCCAGCATTTT
CASSFPGHRSNQPQHF
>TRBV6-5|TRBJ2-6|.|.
TGTGCCAGCAGACCCCTGATTTCTGGGGCCAACGTCCTGACTTTC
CASRPLISGANVLTF
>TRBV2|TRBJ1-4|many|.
TGTGCCAGCACCAGGGCGGATGAAAAACTGTTTTTT
CASTRADEKLFF
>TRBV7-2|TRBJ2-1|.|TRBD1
TGTGCCAGCAGCTTAGATAGGGGGCAATTCTTC
CASSLDRGQFF
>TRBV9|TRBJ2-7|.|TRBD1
TGTGCCAGCAGCCCAATGACAGGGTACGGACAATACGAGCAGTACTTC
CASSPMTGYGQYEQYF
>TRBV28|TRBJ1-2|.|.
TGTGCCAGCAGTTTTCCCGACTATGGCTACACCTTC
CASSFPDYGYTF
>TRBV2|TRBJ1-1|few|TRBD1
TGTGCCAGCAGTTGGGACAGGCCAGAAGCTTTCTTT
CASSWDRPEAFF
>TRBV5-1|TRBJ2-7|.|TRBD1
TGCGCCAGCAGCGTCGGGGACAGGGACTCCTACGAGCAGTACTTC
CASSVGDRDSYEQYF
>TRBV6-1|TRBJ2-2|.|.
TGTGCCAGCAGTGGACGGGCCGGGGAGCTGTTTTTT
CASSGRAGELFF
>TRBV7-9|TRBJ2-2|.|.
TGTGCCAGCAGCCCCGAATGGGACGGAAAGCTGTTTTTT
CASSPEWDGKLFF
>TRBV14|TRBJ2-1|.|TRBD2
TGTGCCAGCAGCCCCCTAGGGCGGGAGTGGTACAATGAGCAGTTCTTC
CASSPLGREWYNEQFF
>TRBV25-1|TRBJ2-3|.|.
TGTGCCAGCAGCGACCTCGGGGGTGGGGCCACAGATACGCAGTATTTT
CASSDLGGGATDTQYF
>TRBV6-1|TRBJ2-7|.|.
TGTGCCAGCAGTGAGGGGAGACCGGGGCTCTACGAGCAGTACTTC
CASSEGRPGLYEQYF
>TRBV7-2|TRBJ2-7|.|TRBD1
TGTGCCAGCAGCTCACAGGGGTTCGAGCAGTACTTC
CASSSQGFEQYF
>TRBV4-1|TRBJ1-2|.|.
TGCGCCAGCAGCCAAGGACAGAAGTATGGCTACACCTTC
CASSQGQKYGYTF
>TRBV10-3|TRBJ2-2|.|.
TGTGCCATCAGTGTAGGGCTAGCGAACACCGGGGAGCTGTTTTTT
CAISVGLANTGELFF
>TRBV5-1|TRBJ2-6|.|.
TGCGCCAGCAGTAGGGACTCTGGGGCCAACGTCCTGACTTTC
CASSRDSGANVLTF
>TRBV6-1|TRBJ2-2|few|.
TGTGCCAGCACCGTTGGGACTCAAAACACCGGGGAGCTGTTTTTT
CASTVGTQNTGELFF
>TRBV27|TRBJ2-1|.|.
TGTGCCAGCAGTTTATCGGGGAATGAGCAGTTCTTC
CASSLSGNEQFF
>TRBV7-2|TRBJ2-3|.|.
TGTGCCAGCAGCTTAGCGCACCTAGCTACCCCAGATACGCAGTATTTT
CASSLAHLATPDTQYF
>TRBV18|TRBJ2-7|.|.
TGTGCCAGCTCAAAATTCGCGCAGGCTTCCTACGAGCAGTACTTC
CASSKFAQASYEQYF
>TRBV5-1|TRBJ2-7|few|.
TGCGCCAGCAGCTTGGGAAGATCCTACGAGCAGTACTTC
CASSLGRSYEQYF
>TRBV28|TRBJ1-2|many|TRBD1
TGTGCCAGCAGTAGACAGGGGCAGATCTATGGCTACACCTTC
CASSRQGQIYGYTF
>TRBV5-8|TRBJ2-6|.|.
TGTGCCAGCAGCTTCCGGGCCCGAGCTTTCTCTGGGGCCAACGTCCTGACTTTC
CASSFRARAFSGANVLTF
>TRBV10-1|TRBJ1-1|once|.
TGCGCCAGCAGTGAGACAGGGATCTTGGCTGAAGCTTTCTTT
CASSETGILAEAFF
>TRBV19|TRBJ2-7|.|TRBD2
TGTGCCAGTAGTTTGACTAGCGGGAGTTTTTCCTACGAGCAGTACTTC
CASSLTSGSFSYEQYF
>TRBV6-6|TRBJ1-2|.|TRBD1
TGTGCCAGCAGCCGAACAGGGGGCCAGAGCTATGGCTACACCTTC
CASSRTGGQSYGYTF
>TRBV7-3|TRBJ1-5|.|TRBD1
TGTGCCAGCAGCTTAAGGCTAGGGGACAGGGAACGGTCGGGCAATCAGCCCCAGCATTTT
CASSLRLGDRERSGNQPQHF
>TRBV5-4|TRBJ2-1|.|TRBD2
TGTGCCAGCAGCTTAAGACTAGCGGAAATCAATGAGCAGTTCTTC
CASSLRLAEINEQFF
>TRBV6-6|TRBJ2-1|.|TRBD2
TGTGCCAGCAGTTACTCGAGCGGGAGAATAGGGAATGAGCAGTTCTTC
CASSYSSGRIGNEQFF
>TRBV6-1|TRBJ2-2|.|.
TGTGCCAGCAAAAGTCACCTTTCGACCGGGGAGCTGTTTTTT
CASKSHLSTGELFF
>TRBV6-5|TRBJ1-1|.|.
TGTGCCAGCAGTGCCTGGAGGGACACTGAAGCTTTCTTT
CASSAWRDTEAFF
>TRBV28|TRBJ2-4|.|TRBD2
TGTGCCAGCAGCCCTACCGGACTAGCTGTAGCCAAAAACATTCAGTACTTC
CASSPTGLAVAKNIQYF